One and the same sample provided the 28 T cell receptor beta chains below, sequenced in a study of blood T cell repertoires in COVID-19. Profiled with immunoSEQ multiplex PCR; TCRdb holds only in-frame clones, not every one. In the table there are 110,000 to 150,000 clones, approximately 90% of which are singletons. Sequencing used peripheral blood. Receptors were obtained from a woman of 80 years or more with acute or convalescent COVID-19.

The V gene is TRBV9, the J gene TRBJ1-1; no clear D. Germline CDR1 reads SGDLS; CDR2 reads YYNGEE. This CDR3 comprises 13 residues. The V end lost 0 bases, the J end lost 3 bases, and 6 bases lay between the germline ends. The CDR3 sequence is CASSVDTYTEAFF. The CDR3 DNA is TGTGCCAGCAGCGTAGACACCTACACTGAAGCTTTCTTT.

The chain uses TRBV7-9 and TRBJ1-5; no definite D call. CDR3 length: 16 residues. The germline CDR1 and CDR2 sequences are SEHNR and FQNEAQ (reference sequence). Trimming removed 1 base at V and 2 bases at J, with 12 bases between. CDR3: CASSLVYGQGNQPQHF. The CDR3 DNA reads as TGTGCCAGCAGCTTAGTGTACGGTCAGGGCAATCAGCCCCAGCATTTT.

This sequence joins TRBV19 and TRBJ1-1; 7 nucleotides line up with TRBD1. The CDR3 length is 15 residues. Losses at the gene ends were 6 bases for V and 0 bases for J; bases not matched to a gene: 7. CDR1 is LNHDA, CDR2 SQIVND, per germline (reference sequence). As DNA, the CDR3 is TGTGCCAGTAGACCGGGACAGCAGATGAACACTGAAGCTTTCTTT. This gives the protein CASRPGQQMNTEAFF.

V is TRBV7-9 and J is TRBJ2-1, with 8 nucleotides matching TRBD2. The CDR3 has 15 amino acids. CDR1 is SEHNR, CDR2 FQNEAQ, per germline (reference sequence). With 3 bases clipped from V and 5 bases from J, the junction kept 6 bases outside the gene matches. The CDR3 DNA reads TGTGCCAGCAGCTTTACGGGACTAGGAAACAATGAGCAGTTCTTC. Its protein product is CASSFTGLGNNEQFF.

The rearrangement links TRBV10-3 to TRBJ2-1; 9 bases match TRBD2. V gave up 11 bases and J gave up 3 bases; unmatched junction bases: 8. The germline V gene has CDR1 ENHRY and CDR2 SYGVKD. The CDR3 is 14 amino acids. DNA for the CDR3: TGTGCCTCAGGAGCGGGGGGATTCTACAATGAGCAGTTCTTC. Amino acid sequence: CASGAGGFYNEQFF.

The gene calls are TRBV9 and TRBJ2-7, with TRBD2 identical over 7 bases. The trim removed 3 bases at V and 7 bases at J, leaving 10 bases unmatched. Germline-derived CDR1 and CDR2 are SGDLS and YYNGEE. The CDR3 loop spans 14 amino acids. CDR3 nucleotide sequence: TGTGCCAGCAGCGCTCAGAGTTGGGGGGGTGAGCAGTACTTC. This encodes CASSAQSWGGEQYF.

J is TRBJ1-4 and V is TRBV20-1, with 10 nucleotides matching TRBD1. Trimming cost V 3 bases and J 10 bases; bases outside gene matches: 8. This CDR3 contains 14 residues. CDR1 and CDR2 from the germline V gene are DFQATT and SNEGSKA (reference sequence). The CDR3 nucleotides read TGCAGTGCTAGTCGTATAGGACAGGGGGGAAAACTGTTTTTT. Protein product: CSASRIGQGGKLFF.

V usage is TRBV18 and J usage is TRBJ1-4, with D perhaps matching TRBD1 (5 bases). The CDR3 extends over 15 amino acids. V gave up 3 bases and J gave up 0 bases, with 8 bases separating them. The germline V gene has CDR1 KGHSH and CDR2 LQKENI. CDR3 coding DNA: TGTGCCAGCTCACCTATGGGGCCAACTAATGAAAAACTGTTTTTT. It is translated as CASSPMGPTNEKLFF.

The CDR3 loop reads CAWTGSGNTIYF. The CDR3 DNA is TGTGCCTGGACAGGCTCTGGAAACACCATATATTTT. The V and J genes are TRBV30 and TRBJ1-3; D gene ambiguous. The CDR3 is made up of 12 amino acids. CDR1 is GTSNPN and CDR2 is SVGIG in the germline V gene (reference sequence). Trimming removed 4 bases from V and 0 bases from J, with 4 bases in between.

This clone was detected only once. The chain carries TRBV5-4 and TRBJ2-5; a possible D gene is TRBD1 (5 bases). The CDR3 runs to 16 residues. Germline V gives CDR1 SGHNT, CDR2 YYREEE (reference sequence). Trimming left V 4 bases short and J 3 bases short, with 19 bases between. The CDR3 coding sequence is TGTGCCAGCAGCACCGCCCTGGCAGGGCCCAAAGAGACCCAGTACTTC. Its protein product is CASSTALAGPKETQYF.

The chain carries TRBV20-1 and TRBJ2-5, with 7 bases matching TRBD2. With V trimmed by 3 bases and J by 1 base, 8 bases remained unmatched. Germline values: CDR1 DFQATT, CDR2 SNEGSKA (reference sequence). CDR3 length: 15 amino acids. CDR3 sequence: CSASFRGVSQETQYF. The DNA of the CDR3 is TGCAGTGCTAGTTTCCGGGGGGTCTCCCAAGAGACCCAGTACTTC.

This chain joins TRBV5-6 and TRBJ2-7, with D tentatively TRBD2 (5 bases). CDR1 and CDR2 (germline): SGHDT, YYEEEE. The CDR3 loop spans 14 amino acids. Between the trimmed V and J ends, which lost 6 bases and 2 bases, there was a span of 15 bases. CDR3 sequence: CASTLRGQTYEQYF. CDR3 coding DNA: TGTGCCAGCACCCTTCGAGGGCAAACCTACGAGCAGTACTTC.

In nucleotides, the CDR3 is TGTGCCAGCAGTCCGGAGGACGGAAACTATGGCTACACCTTC. Translating gives CASSPEDGNYGYTF. The V and J genes are TRBV6-5 and TRBJ1-2; no reliable D call. The CDR3 has 14 amino acids. V was trimmed by 5 bases and J by 2 bases, leaving 12 bases between them. Looked up from germline, CDR1 is MNHEY and CDR2 is SVGAGI.

The count of this clone is one. The chain employs TRBV5-1 and TRBJ1-1, with D possibly being TRBD1 (6 bases). Germline assignment: CDR1 SGHRS and CDR2 YFSETQ. The CDR3 sequence is 14 residues long. The V end lost 3 bases, the J end lost 1 base, and 10 bases lay between the germline ends. The CDR3 sequence: CASSYGQRNTEAFF. In nucleotides, the CDR3 is TGCGCCAGCAGCTACGGACAGAGGAACACTGAAGCTTTCTTT.

The gene calls are TRBV5-1 and TRBJ2-3; 7 bases map to TRBD2. This CDR3 contains 17 residues. CDR1 and CDR2 from the germline V gene are SGHRS and YFSETQ. V was clipped by 3 bases and J by 0 bases; unmatched bases: 10. Here the CDR3 reads CASSSPSSGPSTDTQYF. DNA for the CDR3: TGCGCCAGCAGCTCCCCATCTAGCGGACCCAGCACAGATACGCAGTATTTT.

The gene calls are TRBV5-1 and TRBJ1-1; D gene unclear. V dropped 4 bases and J dropped 4 bases, with 17 bases sitting between them. The germline gives CDR1 SGHRS, CDR2 YFSETQ. CDR3 size: 15 residues. The DNA for the CDR3 is TGCGCCAGCAGCGGACTCTCCGGGCTTAGCACTGAAGCTTTCTTT. This sequence encodes CASSGLSGLSTEAFF.

This chain uses TRBV30 with TRBJ1-5; D is perhaps TRBD1 (5 bases). Trimming shortened V by 0 bases and J by 3 bases, and 6 bases separated the two germline ends. Per the germline V gene, CDR1 is GTSNPN and CDR2 is SVGIG (reference sequence). This CDR3 contains 13 residues. The CDR3 sequence is CAWSVRDNQPQHF. The CDR3 DNA is TGTGCCTGGAGTGTCAGGGACAATCAGCCCCAGCATTTT.

As to this clone: Other DNA sequences from this sample encode an identical CDR3 as well. J is TRBJ1-2 and V is TRBV9; weak D call: TRBD1 (6 bases). The length of the CDR3 is 12 residues. Germline V gene lookup returns CDR1 SGDLS and CDR2 YYNGEE. The V end lost 3 bases, the J end lost 7 bases, and 10 bases lay between the germline ends. CDR3 sequence reads: CASSAQGGGYTF. CDR3 nucleotides: TGTGCCAGCAGCGCACAGGGTGGTGGCTACACCTTC.

CDR3 loop: CASSSLAGGSNEQFF. The CDR3, as DNA: TGTGCCAGCAGCTCACTAGCGGGGGGGAGTAATGAGCAGTTCTTC. The chain employs TRBV11-2 and TRBJ2-1, with TRBD2 matching 13 bases. Germline V lookup: CDR1 SGHAT, CDR2 FQNNGV. This CDR3 has 15 residues. J was trimmed by 7 bases and V by 4 bases; bases with no gene match: 4.

The V and J genes are TRBV4-3 and TRBJ1-1, with D maybe TRBD1 (6 bases). This CDR3 is 15 amino acids long. The V gene lost 1 base and the J gene lost 5 bases, with 14 bases spanning the gap. Germline V gives CDR1 LGHNA, CDR2 YSLEER. The CDR3 sequence: CASSQVMGAWTEAFF. The CDR3 nucleotides are TGCGCCAGCAGCCAAGTGATGGGGGCGTGGACTGAAGCTTTCTTT.

The CDR3 DNA is TGTGCCAGCAGCTTAGGCGGCCGCACTGAAGCTTTCTTT. This translates into CASSLGGRTEAFF. This chain uses TRBV7-9 with TRBJ1-1; D is unresolved. CDR1 is SEHNR, CDR2 FQNEAQ, per germline (reference sequence). V lost 1 base and J 4 bases, leaving 7 bases between the germline ends. The CDR3 length is 13 residues.

The chain recombines TRBV3-1 (or the pseudogene TRBV3-2) with TRBJ1-4; D is unresolved. Germline CDR1 and CDR2: LGHDT and YNNKEL (reference sequence). Trimming removed 6 bases at V and 8 bases at J, with 16 bases between. This CDR3 is 14 amino acids long. In DNA form, the CDR3 reads TGTGCCAGCAGTAACGGGATCTCTATAGAAAAACTGTTTTTT. Translating it yields CASSNGISIEKLFF.

The chain recombines TRBV2 with TRBJ1-1, with TRBD1 identical over 8 bases. The germline CDR1 and CDR2 sequences are SNHLY and FYNNEI. J gave up 4 bases and V 5 bases, and 12 bases lay outside the gene matches. There are 16 residues in the CDR3. The CDR3, as DNA: TGTGCCAGCAGTTTTGACGCAGGGGGCCGGGGCACTGAAGCTTTCTTT. It translates to CASSFDAGGRGTEAFF. Full variable domain (outside the CDR3, taken from reference TRBV2 and TRBJ1-1): EPEVTQTPSHQVTQMGQEVILRCVPISNHLYFYWYRQILGQKVEFLVSFYNNEISEKSEIFDDQFSVERPDGSNFTLKIRSTKLEDSAMYFCASSFDAGGRGTEAFFGQGTRLTVV.

This sequence joins TRBV18 and TRBJ1-2; weak D call: TRBD1 (5 bases). CDR1 KGHSH and CDR2 LQKENI come from the germline V gene. V lost 6 bases, J lost 0 bases, and 11 bases lay in between. CDR3 length equals 14 residues. The CDR3 bases are TGTGCCAGCTCTCGACAGAGAGCTAACTATGGCTACACCTTC. As protein: CASSRQRANYGYTF.

The rearrangement links TRBV7-6 to TRBJ1-1; D not certain. V dropped 4 bases and J dropped 4 bases, with 16 bases sitting between them. CDR3 length: 15 amino acids. CDR1 and CDR2 (germline): SGHVS, FNYEAQ. CDR3 in amino acids: CASSYSGPSGTEAFF. DNA for the CDR3: TGTGCCAGCAGCTATAGTGGGCCTTCCGGCACTGAAGCTTTCTTT.

The genes are TRBV4-1 and TRBJ2-3; D possibly corresponds to TRBD1 (6 bases). V dropped 1 base and J dropped 3 bases, with 11 bases sitting between them. This CDR3 region has 15 residues. CDR1 is MGHRA and CDR2 is YSYEKL in the germline V gene. CDR3 nucleotides: TGCGCCAGCAGCCAAGGTCTCAGGGGAACAGATACGCAGTATTTT. Translation: CASSQGLRGTDTQYF.

CDR3 sequence reads: CASSLVRGDNQPQHF. Here the CDR3 DNA reads TGTGCCAGCAGCTTGGTTCGGGGGGACAATCAGCCCCAGCATTTT. This rearrangement joins TRBV5-5 to TRBJ1-5; perhaps TRBD1 as D (5 bases). V lost 0 bases and J 3 bases, leaving 10 bases between the germline ends. The CDR3 covers 15 residues. Germline CDR1 SGHKS, CDR2 YYEKEE (reference sequence).

As regards this clone: Other DNA sequences in this specimen translate into the identical CDR3. CDR3: CASSLARSQETQYF. The CDR3 bases are TGTGCCAGCAGCTTAGCACGCAGCCAAGAGACCCAGTACTTC. This rearrangement joins TRBV7-2 to TRBJ2-5, with unresolved D. Trimming pared 0 bases from V and 1 base from J, leaving 6 bases between. This CDR3 region has 14 residues. Germline V gene lookup returns CDR1 SGHTA and CDR2 FQGNSA.